The clone carrying this TCR beta chain appeared a few times. RNA served as the template for amplifying TCR beta CDR3 regions. Scientists carried out first-round RT-PCR using HTBI primers and then a second-round multiplex PCR. TCRdb redid the calling of the multiplex PCR reads with MiXCR, one entry per CDR3 protein. The data show about 1.2 million distinct CDR3 sequences, with about two fifths seen just once and around 10% held by the top ten. The data are from a study of Graves' ophthalmopathy and Graves' hyperthyroidism. J gave up 5 bases and V 6 bases, and 3 bases lay outside the gene matches. In germline, CDR1 is LNHDA, CDR2 SQIVND (reference sequence). CDR3 length: 13 residues.

Sequenced sample: peripheral blood or thyroid tissue (not recorded which). This TCR derives from an adult man with Graves' hyperthyroidism. The gene calls are TRBV19 and TRBJ2-2, with 7 bases identical to TRBD1. In nucleotides, the CDR3 is TGTGCCAGTAGAATACAGGGGACCGGGGAGCTGTTTTTT. Its translation is CASRIQGTGELFF.